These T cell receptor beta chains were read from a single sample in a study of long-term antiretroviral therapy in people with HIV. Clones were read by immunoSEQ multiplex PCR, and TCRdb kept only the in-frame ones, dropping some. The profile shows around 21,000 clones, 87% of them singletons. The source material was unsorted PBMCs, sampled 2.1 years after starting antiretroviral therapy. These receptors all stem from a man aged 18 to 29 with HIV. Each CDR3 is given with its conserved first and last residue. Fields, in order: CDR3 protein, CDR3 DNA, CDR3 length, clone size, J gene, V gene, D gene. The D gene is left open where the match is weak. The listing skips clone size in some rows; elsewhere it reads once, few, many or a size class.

CSVEQTGSSYEQYF TGCAGCGTTGAGCAGACAGGGTCCTCCTACGAGCAGTACTTC 14 - TRBJ2-7 TRBV29-1 TRBD1
CASSPSAGGFYGYTF TGTGCCAGCTCACCAAGTGCAGGAGGGTTTTATGGCTACACCTTC 15 - TRBJ1-2 TRBV18 -
CASSLSRANTEAFF TGTGCCAGTAGTCTCTCCAGGGCGAACACTGAAGCTTTCTTT 14 - TRBJ1-1 TRBV19 -
CASSLDGPYEQYF TGTGCCAGCAGCTTGGACGGACCCTACGAGCAGTACTTC 13 - TRBJ2-7 TRBV5-4 -
CASSQAPVGSPLHF TGTGCCAGTAGTCAAGCCCCTGTGGGATCACCCCTCCACTTT 14 few TRBJ1-6 TRBV19 -
CASSPEPGARGQPQHF TGTGCCAGTAGCCCCGAACCGGGAGCGCGGGGTCAGCCCCAGCATTTT 16 - TRBJ1-5 TRBV19 -
CASSLESRGLTEAFF TGCGCCAGCAGCTTGGAGTCCAGGGGGTTGACTGAAGCTTTCTTT 15 - TRBJ1-1 TRBV5-1 TRBD1
CASTTSGGYEQYF TGTGCCTCAACGACTAGCGGGGGCTACGAGCAGTACTTC 13 - TRBJ2-7 TRBV30 TRBD2
CASSSESEQYF TGTGCCAGCAGCTCCGAGTCCGAGCAGTACTTC 11 - TRBJ2-7 TRBV7-2 -
CSVEDRRDEQYF TGCAGCGTTGAAGATAGGCGGGACGAGCAGTACTTC 12 - TRBJ2-7 TRBV29-1 -
CAWSVLAANEQFF TGTGCCTGGAGTGTACTAGCGGCCAATGAGCAGTTCTTC 13 - TRBJ2-1 TRBV30 TRBD2
CASSLQLAGVVNEQFF TGTGCCAGCAGTTTACAACTAGCGGGAGTCGTAAATGAGCAGTTCTTC 16 - TRBJ2-1 TRBV28 TRBD2
CASSRQGPNSPLHF TGTGCCAGCAGTAGACAGGGGCCAAATTCACCCCTCCACTTT 14 - TRBJ1-6 TRBV9 TRBD1
CASSASPGAGGLKTDTQYF TGTGCCAGCAGCGCCTCCCCGGGAGCGGGAGGGTTGAAAACAGATACGCAGTATTTT 19 - TRBJ2-3 TRBV7-3 TRBD2
CATGGGASGNYEQYF TGTGCCACCGGCGGAGGGGCTAGCGGGAACTACGAGCAGTACTTC 15 - TRBJ2-7 TRBV15 TRBD2
CASSLQGADTGELFF TGTGCCAGCAGCTTACAGGGGGCAGACACCGGGGAGCTGTTTTTT 15 - TRBJ2-2 TRBV7-8 TRBD1
CASSQIAQSSYEQYF TGCGCCAGCAGCCAAATAGCGCAGAGCTCCTACGAGCAGTACTTC 15 once TRBJ2-7 TRBV4-3 -
CASRGSASTDTQYF TGCGCCAGCAGAGGCAGCGCAAGCACAGATACGCAGTATTTT 14 - TRBJ2-3 TRBV5-1 -
CASSPPLERVGGIGANVLTF TGTGCCAGCAGCCCACCCCTTGAGCGAGTTGGGGGAATAGGGGCCAACGTCCTGACTTTC 20 - TRBJ2-6 TRBV9 -
CASSDQLFGYEQYF TGTGCCAGCAGTGACCAGTTATTCGGCTACGAGCAGTACTTC 14 few TRBJ2-7 TRBV2 -
CASSPPSGALGNEQYF TGTGCCAGCAGTCCCCCTAGCGGGGCCCTGGGGAACGAGCAGTACTTC 16 few TRBJ2-7 TRBV27 TRBD2
CASGPTGGGVAEAFF TGTGCTAGTGGACCCACAGGGGGAGGCGTCGCTGAAGCTTTCTTT 15 - TRBJ1-1 TRBV12-5 TRBD1
CASSRVSGRAVTDTQYF TGTGCCAGCAGCCGGGTCAGCGGGAGGGCGGTCACTGATACGCAGTATTTT 17 - TRBJ2-3 TRBV11-1 TRBD2
CASSPGQLNTEAFF TGTGCCAGCAGCCCCGGTCAGTTGAACACTGAAGCTTTCTTT 14 once TRBJ1-1 TRBV7-8 -
CASSQDPGQDEKLFF TGCGCCAGCAGCCAAGACCCCGGACAGGATGAAAAACTGTTTTTT 15 - TRBJ1-4 TRBV4-1 TRBD1
CASSVGGRYGYTF TGTGCCAGCAGCGTAGGGGGCAGATATGGCTACACCTTC 13 - TRBJ1-2 TRBV9 -
CASQGFLNTGELFF TGTGCCAGCCAGGGGTTTTTGAACACCGGGGAGCTGTTTTTT 14 once TRBJ2-2 TRBV6-1 -
CASSQEIGDGNQPQHF TGTGCCAGCAGCCAAGAGATAGGGGACGGCAATCAGCCCCAGCATTTT 16 - TRBJ1-5 TRBV4-2 -
CASSLARGSDGYTF TGTGCCAGCAGCTTAGCCAGGGGGAGTGATGGCTACACCTTC 14 - TRBJ1-2 TRBV7-9 TRBD1
CASSSREDGGFYGYTF TGTGCCAGCAGCAGCCGGGAGGACGGAGGATTTTATGGCTACACCTTC 16 once TRBJ1-2 TRBV21-1 -
CASSPPNEKLFF TGTGCCAGCAGTCCCCCGAATGAAAAACTGTTTTTT 12 - TRBJ1-4 TRBV6-6 -
CASSDQVGSPQPQHF TGTGCCAGCAGTGATCAGGTTGGGTCGCCTCAGCCCCAGCATTTT 15 - TRBJ1-5 TRBV6-1 -
CASSLAGGPYEQYF TGTGCCAGCAGCTTAGCAGGGGGACCCTACGAGCAGTACTTC 14 few TRBJ2-7 TRBV7-9 -
CASSPLYSPLHF TGTGCCAGCAGCCCGCTATATTCACCCCTCCACTTT 12 - TRBJ1-6 TRBV7-6 -
CASSERWAAPNYGYTF TGTGCCAGCAGTGAGAGGTGGGCAGCCCCTAACTATGGCTACACCTTC 16 - TRBJ1-2 TRBV2 -
CASSIPRLGGSGGNIQYF TGTGCCAGTAGTATCCCCCGACTGGGCGGGAGCGGGGGAAACATTCAGTACTTC 18 - TRBJ2-4 TRBV19 TRBD2
CASSPGHGYEQYF TGCGCCAGCAGCCCCGGACACGGCTACGAGCAGTACTTC 13 - TRBJ2-7 TRBV4-3 -
CASSVTSDYTGELFF TGTGCTAGCAGCGTAACTAGCGATTACACCGGGGAGCTGTTTTTT 15 - TRBJ2-2 TRBV7-7 TRBD2
CASTRQGSYEQYF TGTGCCAGCACCAGACAGGGCTCCTACGAGCAGTACTTC 13 - TRBJ2-7 TRBV6-5 TRBD1
CASSAGGWGTEAFF TGTGCCAGCAGTGCAGGGGGCTGGGGTACTGAAGCTTTCTTT 14 - TRBJ1-1 TRBV2 TRBD1
CASARSGETVNTEAFF TGCGCCAGCGCTCGTTCGGGGGAGACAGTGAACACTGAAGCTTTCTTT 16 - TRBJ1-1 TRBV5-1 -
CASMLGKAFF TGCGCCAGCATGTTAGGAAAAGCTTTCTTT 10 once TRBJ1-1 TRBV10-1 -
CASRGSAAYYGYTF TGTGCCAGCAGGGGGTCGGCGGCTTACTATGGCTACACCTTC 14 - TRBJ1-2 TRBV5-6 -
CASSQDPILATSTDTQYF TGTGCCAGCAGCCAAGATCCGATACTAGCGACTAGCACAGATACGCAGTATTTT 18 - TRBJ2-3 TRBV4-2 TRBD2
CASSQDLENTGELFF TGTGCCAGCAGCCAAGACCTGGAAAACACCGGGGAGCTGTTTTTT 15 - TRBJ2-2 TRBV4-2 -
CASSLVMAEETQYF TGTGCCAGCAGCTTAGTAATGGCGGAAGAGACCCAGTACTTC 14 - TRBJ2-5 TRBV7-2 -
CASSVADNEQFF TGTGCCAGCAGCGTAGCAGACAATGAGCAGTTCTTC 12 - TRBJ2-1 TRBV9 -